This T cell receptor (beta chain) was retrieved from a study of blood T cells in healthy people across ages. As regards this clonotype: Its antigen is not identified.

A sample-barcoded 5' primer and a J-beta primer mix were used in a second PCR of roughly 6 to 11 cycles. Researchers report that each sample yielded at least 3 million CDR3-containing paired-end reads. TCRdb independently ran MiXCR on the 5' RACE reads; one entry per CDR3 protein. The table lists about 680,000 distinct CDR3 sequences, about half of them singletons. The CDR3 length is 15 residues. Unmatched junction bases numbered 10, after V lost 5 bases and J lost 6 bases. Looked up from germline, CDR1 is SGHRS and CDR2 is YFSETQ. Each individual donor underwent a draw of around 9.8 milliliters of peripheral blood. The study's findings and limits: Naive and antigen-experienced cells could not be conclusively compared, given unsorted PBMCs. Age brought a roughly linear fall in TCR beta diversity measured per million T cells.

The source material was blood. This clonotype was sampled from a woman aged 55-75 years in good health. The rearrangement links TRBV5-1 to TRBJ2-1; 8 bases match TRBD2. Here the CDR3 reads CASSVSGSTFNEQFF. The DNA for the CDR3 is TGCGCCAGCAGTGTAAGCGGGAGCACCTTCAATGAGCAGTTCTTC.